This T cell receptor beta chain was found in a study of control samples from healthy donors and cancer patients. This clone is a singleton in its sample. V lost 7 bases, J lost 1 base, and 9 bases lay in between. Germline V gene sequence: CDR1 LGHDT, CDR2 YNNKEL (reference sequence). The CDR3 runs 13 residues. The table came from immunoSEQ multiplex PCR; TCRdb's copy has only in-frame clones and leaves some out. The sample consists of about 250,000 clones, roughly 80% of them appearing once. Sequenced material: PBMCs. The TCR originated in a woman aged 55-69 years with lung cancer. The gene calls are TRBV3-1 (or the pseudogene TRBV3-2) and TRBJ2-3; TRBD1 or TRBD2 may be the D gene (6 bases each). CDR3 sequence reads: CASKRGGTDTQYF. The CDR3 region has the DNA TGTGCCAGCAAAAGGGGGGGCACAGATACGCAGTATTTT.